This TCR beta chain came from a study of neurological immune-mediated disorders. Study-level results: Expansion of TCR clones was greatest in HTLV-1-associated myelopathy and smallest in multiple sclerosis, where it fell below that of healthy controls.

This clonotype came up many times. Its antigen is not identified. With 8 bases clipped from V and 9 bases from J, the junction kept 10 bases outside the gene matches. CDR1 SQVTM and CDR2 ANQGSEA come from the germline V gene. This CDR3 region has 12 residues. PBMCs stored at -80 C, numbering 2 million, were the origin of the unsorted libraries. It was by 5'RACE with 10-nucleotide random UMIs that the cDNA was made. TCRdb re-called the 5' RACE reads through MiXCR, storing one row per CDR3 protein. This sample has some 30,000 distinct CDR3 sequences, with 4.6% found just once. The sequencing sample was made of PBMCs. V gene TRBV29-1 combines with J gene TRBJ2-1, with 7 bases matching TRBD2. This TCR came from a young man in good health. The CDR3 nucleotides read TGCAGCTCAATGGGGGGGTCGGGTGAGCAGTTCTTC. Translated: CSSMGGSGEQFF.